Described below is a single T cell receptor beta chain sequence and its context. TCRdb keeps only in-frame clones here, not all; method: immunoSEQ multiplex PCR. Among about 150,000 clones listed, approximately 94% were seen once. With 0 bases removed from V and 10 bases from J, the gap between germline ends came to 8 bases. Germline assignment: CDR1 SGDLS and CDR2 YYNGEE. The CDR3 extends over 12 amino acids. This entry comes from a study of control samples from healthy donors and cancer patients. Input material: blood. The sequence derives from a middle-aged woman in good health. V and J are TRBV9 and TRBJ2-1, with no clear D. As DNA, the CDR3 is TGTGCCAGCAGCGTAGCTTCAGTAGAGCAGTTCTTC. It encodes CASSVASVEQFF.